The T cell receptor (beta chain) described here comes from a study of cytomegalovirus exposure and HLA in healthy donors. Study as a whole: When 350 to 500 donors were genotyped, roughly four fifths of them were found to fall in the Caucasian-associated ancestry cluster.

This CDR3 is 16 amino acids long. Trimming shortened V by 4 bases and J by 3 bases, and 17 bases separated the two germline ends. From germline, CDR1 is MGHRA and CDR2 YSYEKL. Points from the study as a whole: According to the study, around 180 TCR beta chains were cytomegalovirus-associated. Per published accounts, TCR beta sequences correctly predicted the HLA-A and HLA-B alleles of most subjects. Through in vitro validation, a few CMV-associated chains were shown to be specific for CMV antigens.

Note on this clone: Antigen unknown.

PCR was performed using 60 Vbeta and 13 Jbeta primers. Using immunoSEQ multiplex PCR, the repertoire was profiled, and TCRdb retains in-frame clones only, with some absent. The table shows over 80,000 clones, with about 80% occurring only once. The sequence was collected from a man aged 55 to 70 in good health and CMV-seropositive. The chain has TRBV4-1 and TRBJ2-3, with D tentatively TRBD1 (6 bases). The material sequenced was PBMCs. CDR3 DNA sequence: TGCGCCAGCAGCCTATCACAGGGCCTTGGGACAGATACGCAGTATTTT. Translation gives CASSLSQGLGTDTQYF.